The sequence of this T cell receptor beta chain was determined in a study of breast tumors, draining lymph nodes, adjacent tissues. TCRdb reprocessed the multiplex PCR reads with MiXCR, giving one entry per CDR3 protein. The sample shows around 66,000 distinct CDR3 sequences, over 40% of them seen only once. V was clipped by 6 bases and J by 2 bases, with 16 bases between them. From germline, CDR1 is SGHNT and CDR2 YYREEE (reference sequence). This CDR3 is 15 amino acids long. Study observations and caveats: The data were judged consistent with most tumor T cells coming from lymph node and expanding in tumor. Compared with lymph nodes, tumors were less diverse; compared with nontumor tissue, more. Luminal-like breast cancer showed significantly greater tumor-nontumor repertoire similarity than basal-like breast cancer did. Tumor T cell lymph node origin was a supported hypothesis, not proven.

For this clonotype: Its specificity is unknown.

Specimen: breast tumor tissue. The TCR sequence derives from a female donor with breast cancer. Some clones in this sample may be carry-over from other donors' samples. This chain uses TRBV5-4 with TRBJ2-3; perhaps TRBD1 as D (6 bases). The CDR3 region has the DNA TGTGCCAGCACCTCCTGGACAGCAGACACAGATACGCAGTATTTT. Its protein is CASTSWTADTDTQYF.